The 8 T cell receptor beta chains listed next were all sequenced from one sample in a study of blood T cells in healthy people across ages. Sample-barcoded 5' priming and a J-beta primer mix drove a second PCR of about 6 to 12 cycles. TCRdb reanalysed the 5' RACE reads using MiXCR and keeps one entry per CDR3 protein. The sample has about 570,000 distinct CDR3 sequences; about 26% are singletons. Sample: blood. All receptors derive from a woman aged 70-85 years in good health.

V and J are TRBV7-2 and TRBJ1-1; D is undetermined. CDR1 is SGHTA and CDR2 is FQGNSA in the germline V gene. Trimming removed 5 bases from V and 0 bases from J, with 7 bases in between. There are 13 residues in the CDR3. The CDR3 coding sequence is TGTGCCAGCAGCCGCCGTATGAACACTGAAGCTTTCTTT. It codes for CASSRRMNTEAFF.

In this sample, this clonotype turned up a few times. The V gene is TRBV7-2, the J gene TRBJ2-1; 10 bases align to TRBD1. J lost 3 bases, V lost 7 bases, and 3 bases had no gene match. The V gene's germline CDR1 is SGHTA and CDR2 FQGNSA. The CDR3 has 14 amino acids. The CDR3 DNA follows: TGTGCCAGCAAGGGACAGGGGAGCTACAATGAGCAGTTCTTC. Its protein product is CASKGQGSYNEQFF.

Of note for this clonotype: This sequence may be a read error, since a much larger clone differs from it by one base. Because it lacks the conserved phenylalanine or tryptophan at the end, this CDR3 is likely a read error. The chain combines TRBV5-1 with TRBJ1-2; D remains ambiguous. CDR3 length: 13 amino acids. V was trimmed by 0 bases and J by 1 base, leaving 4 bases between them. Germline V gives CDR1 SGHRS, CDR2 YFSETQ. The CDR3 sequence: CASSLGHNYGYTL. The CDR3 DNA sequence: TGCGCCAGCAGCTTGGGACATAACTATGGCTACACCCTC.

This clonotype has a count of ten or more. The V and J genes are TRBV2 and TRBJ2-5, with a possible D match to TRBD1 (6 bases). The CDR3 runs 13 residues. Germline assignment: CDR1 SNHLY and CDR2 FYNNEI. Trimming took 7 bases from V and 2 from J, leaving 11 bases between them. The CDR3 loop reads CASIEGTQETQYF. The CDR3 DNA is TGTGCCAGCATCGAGGGGACACAAGAGACCCAGTACTTC.

This clonotype was counted ten times or more. This sequence joins TRBV6-2 or TRBV6-3 and TRBJ2-7; D not certain. This CDR3 is 14 amino acids long. Trimming left V 0 bases short and J 6 bases short, with 12 bases between. Germline CDR1 MNHEY, CDR2 SVGEGT. CDR3 residues: CASSYSLHKFEQYF. The CDR3, as DNA: TGTGCCAGCAGTTACTCCCTGCATAAATTCGAGCAGTACTTC.

The chain links TRBV20-1 to TRBJ1-4, with 8 bases identical to TRBD1. Losses at the gene ends were 0 bases for V and 8 bases for J; bases not matched to a gene: 5. Looked up from germline, CDR1 is DFQATT and CDR2 is SNEGSKA (reference sequence). The CDR3 sequence is 14 residues long. CDR3 sequence (DNA): TGCAGTGCTAGAGATATGGACAGGGAGGAAAAACTGTTTTTT. It is translated as CSARDMDREEKLFF.

The chain combines TRBV7-9 with TRBJ2-5; D is perhaps TRBD2 (6 bases). CDR3 length: 13 residues. Germline-derived CDR1 and CDR2 are SEHNR and FQNEAQ (reference sequence). With 2 bases removed from V and 11 bases from J, the gap between germline ends came to 15 bases. CDR3 coding DNA: TGTGCCAGCAGCTTATCTGTAACGGGGGAGCAGTACTTC. Translation gives CASSLSVTGEQYF.

The V gene is TRBV7-2, the J gene TRBJ1-5; the D gene is possibly TRBD1 (5 bases). The CDR3 length is 13 residues. Germline assignment: CDR1 SGHTA and CDR2 FQGNSA. V shed 1 base and J shed 12 bases, with 13 bases lying between them. CDR3 bases: TGTGCCAGCAGCTTAGGAGATGAGGGGCTCCAGCATTTT. Translated, it gives CASSLGDEGLQHF.